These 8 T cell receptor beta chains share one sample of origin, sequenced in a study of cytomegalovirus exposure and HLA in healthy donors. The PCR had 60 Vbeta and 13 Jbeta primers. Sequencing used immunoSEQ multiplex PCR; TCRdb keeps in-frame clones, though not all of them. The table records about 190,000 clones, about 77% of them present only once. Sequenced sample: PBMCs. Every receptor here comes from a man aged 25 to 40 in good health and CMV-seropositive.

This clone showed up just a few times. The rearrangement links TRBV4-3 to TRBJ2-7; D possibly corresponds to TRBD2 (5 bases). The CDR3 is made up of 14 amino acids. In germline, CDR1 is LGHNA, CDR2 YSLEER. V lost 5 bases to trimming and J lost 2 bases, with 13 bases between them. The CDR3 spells CASSGGLGTYEQYF. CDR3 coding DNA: TGCGCCAGCAGCGGCGGCCTCGGGACCTACGAGCAGTACTTC.

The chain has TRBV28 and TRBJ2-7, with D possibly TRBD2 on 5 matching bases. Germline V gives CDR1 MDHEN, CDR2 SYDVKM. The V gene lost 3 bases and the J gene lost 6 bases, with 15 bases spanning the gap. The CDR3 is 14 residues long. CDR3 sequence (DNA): TGTGCCAGCAGTTTTCTCGCCATGGGAGTCGAGCAGTACTTC. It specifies CASSFLAMGVEQYF. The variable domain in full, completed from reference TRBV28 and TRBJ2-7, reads DVKVTQSSRYLVKRTGEKVFLECVQDMDHENMFWYRQDPGLGLRLIYFSYDVKMKEKGDIPEGYSVSREKKERFSLILESASTNQTSMYLCASSFLAMGVEQYFGPGTRLTVT.

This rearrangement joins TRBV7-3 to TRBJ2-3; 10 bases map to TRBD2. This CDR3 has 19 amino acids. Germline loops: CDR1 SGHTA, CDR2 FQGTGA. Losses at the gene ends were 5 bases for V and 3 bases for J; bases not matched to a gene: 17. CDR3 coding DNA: TGTGCCAGCAGCCCACGCGGAGGGAGCAGCGGGGGGGAGACAGATACGCAGTATTTT. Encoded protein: CASSPRGGSSGGETDTQYF.

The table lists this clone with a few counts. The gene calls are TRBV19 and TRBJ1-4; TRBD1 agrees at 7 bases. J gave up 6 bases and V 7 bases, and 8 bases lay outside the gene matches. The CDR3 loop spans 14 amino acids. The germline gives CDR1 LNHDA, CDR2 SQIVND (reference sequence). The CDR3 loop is CASTPTGRHEKLFF. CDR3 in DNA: TGTGCCAGTACCCCGACAGGGAGACATGAAAAACTGTTTTTT.

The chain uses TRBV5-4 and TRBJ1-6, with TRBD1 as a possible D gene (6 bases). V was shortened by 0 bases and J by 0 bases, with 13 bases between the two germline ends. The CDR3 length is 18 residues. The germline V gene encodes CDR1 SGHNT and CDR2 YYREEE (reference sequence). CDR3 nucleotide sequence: TGTGCCAGCAGCTTGGACAGGGTGACAAGCTCCTATAATTCACCCCTCCACTTT. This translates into CASSLDRVTSSYNSPLHF.

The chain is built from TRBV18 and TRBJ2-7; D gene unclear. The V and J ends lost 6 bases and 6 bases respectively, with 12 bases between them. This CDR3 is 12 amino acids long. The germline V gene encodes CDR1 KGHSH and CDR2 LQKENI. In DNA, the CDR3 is TGTGCCAGCTCCCCCCTTCGGGTCGAGCAGTACTTC. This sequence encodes CASSPLRVEQYF.

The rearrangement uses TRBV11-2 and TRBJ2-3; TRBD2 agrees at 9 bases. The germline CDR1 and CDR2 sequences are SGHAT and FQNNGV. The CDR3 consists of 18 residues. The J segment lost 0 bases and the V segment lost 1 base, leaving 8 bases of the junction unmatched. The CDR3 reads CASSLGLAAIASTDTQYF. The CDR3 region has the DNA TGTGCCAGCAGCTTAGGACTAGCGGCAATAGCTAGCACAGATACGCAGTATTTT.

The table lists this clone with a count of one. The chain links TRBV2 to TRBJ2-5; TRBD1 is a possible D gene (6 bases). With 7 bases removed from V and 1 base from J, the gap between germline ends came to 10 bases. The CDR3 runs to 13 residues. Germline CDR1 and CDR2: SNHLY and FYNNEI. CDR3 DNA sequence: TGTGCCAGCAAGAGGGGGTCCCAAGAGACCCAGTACTTC. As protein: CASKRGSQETQYF.